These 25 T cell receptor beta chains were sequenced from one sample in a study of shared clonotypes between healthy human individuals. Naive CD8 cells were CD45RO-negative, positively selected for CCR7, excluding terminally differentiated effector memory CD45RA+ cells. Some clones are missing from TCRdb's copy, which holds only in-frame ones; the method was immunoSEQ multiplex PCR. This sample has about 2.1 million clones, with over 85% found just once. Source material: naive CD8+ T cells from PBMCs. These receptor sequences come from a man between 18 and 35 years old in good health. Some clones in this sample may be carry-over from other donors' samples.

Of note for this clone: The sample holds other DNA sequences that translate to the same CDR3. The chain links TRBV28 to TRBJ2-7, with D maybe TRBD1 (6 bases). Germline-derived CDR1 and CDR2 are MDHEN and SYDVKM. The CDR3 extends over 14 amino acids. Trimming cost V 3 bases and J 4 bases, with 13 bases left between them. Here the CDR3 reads CASSFSQGSYEQYF. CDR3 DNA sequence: TGTGCCAGCAGTTTTAGCCAGGGGTCATACGAGCAGTACTTC.

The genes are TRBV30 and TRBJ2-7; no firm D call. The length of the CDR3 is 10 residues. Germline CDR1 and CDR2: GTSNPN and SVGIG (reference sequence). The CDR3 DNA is TGTGCTCTAGGGTCCTGGGAGCAGTACTTC. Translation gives CALGSWEQYF.

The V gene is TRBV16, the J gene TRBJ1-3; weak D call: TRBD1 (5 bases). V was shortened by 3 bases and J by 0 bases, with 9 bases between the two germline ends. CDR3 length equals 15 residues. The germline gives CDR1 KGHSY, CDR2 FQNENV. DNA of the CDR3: TGTGCCAGCAGCCATGGGGGACGCTCTGGAAACACCATATATTTT. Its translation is CASSHGGRSGNTIYF.

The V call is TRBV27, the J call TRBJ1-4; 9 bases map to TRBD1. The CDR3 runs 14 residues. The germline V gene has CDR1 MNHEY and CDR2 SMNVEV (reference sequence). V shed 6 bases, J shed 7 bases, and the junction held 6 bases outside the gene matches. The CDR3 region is CASSDRGRFEKLFF. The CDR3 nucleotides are TGTGCCAGCAGCGACAGGGGGAGGTTTGAAAAACTGTTTTTT.

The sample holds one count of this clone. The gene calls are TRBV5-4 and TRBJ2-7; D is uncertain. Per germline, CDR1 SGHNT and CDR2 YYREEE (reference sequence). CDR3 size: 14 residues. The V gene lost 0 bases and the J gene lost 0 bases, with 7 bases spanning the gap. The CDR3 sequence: CASSLATSSYEQYF. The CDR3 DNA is TGTGCCAGCAGCTTGGCAACCTCCTCCTACGAGCAGTACTTC.

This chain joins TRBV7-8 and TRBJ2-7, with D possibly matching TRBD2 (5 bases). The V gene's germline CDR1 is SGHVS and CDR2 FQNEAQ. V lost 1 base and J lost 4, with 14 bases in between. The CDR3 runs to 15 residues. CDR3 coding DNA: TGTGCCAGCAGCTTAGAAATGAGGGAGCGGTACGAGCAGTACTTC. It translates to CASSLEMRERYEQYF.

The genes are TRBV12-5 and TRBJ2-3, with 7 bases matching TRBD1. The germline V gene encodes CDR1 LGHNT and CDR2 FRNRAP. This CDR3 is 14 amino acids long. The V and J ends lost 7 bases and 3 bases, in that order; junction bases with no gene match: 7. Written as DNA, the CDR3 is TGTGCTAGTGCCATACAGGGGTTTACAGATACGCAGTATTTT. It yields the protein CASAIQGFTDTQYF. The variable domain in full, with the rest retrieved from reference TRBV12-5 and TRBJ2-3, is DARVTQTPRHKVTEMGQEVTMRCQPILGHNTVFWYRQTMMQGLELLAYFRNRAPLDDSGMPKDRFSAEMPDATLATLKIQPSEPRDSAVYFCASAIQGFTDTQYFGPGTRLTVL.

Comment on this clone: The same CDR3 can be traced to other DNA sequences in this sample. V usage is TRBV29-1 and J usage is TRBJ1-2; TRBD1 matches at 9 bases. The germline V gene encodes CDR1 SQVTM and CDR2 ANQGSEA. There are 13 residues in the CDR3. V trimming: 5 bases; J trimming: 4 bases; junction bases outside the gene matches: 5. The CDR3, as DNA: TGCAGCGTTACAGGGACAGGGAGCTATGGCTACACCTTC. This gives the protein CSVTGTGSYGYTF.

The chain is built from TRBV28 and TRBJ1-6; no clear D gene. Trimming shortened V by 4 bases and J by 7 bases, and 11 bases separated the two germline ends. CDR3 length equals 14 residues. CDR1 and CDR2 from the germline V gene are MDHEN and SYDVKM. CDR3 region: CASSYRVGNSPLHF. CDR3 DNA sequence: TGTGCCAGCAGTTATAGAGTGGGGAATTCACCCCTCCACTTT.

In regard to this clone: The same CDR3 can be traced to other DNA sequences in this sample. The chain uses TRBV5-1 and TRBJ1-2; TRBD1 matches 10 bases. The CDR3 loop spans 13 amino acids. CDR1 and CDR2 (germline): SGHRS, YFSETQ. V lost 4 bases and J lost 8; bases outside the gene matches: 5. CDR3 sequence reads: CASSSGQGEGYTF. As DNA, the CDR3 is TGCGCCAGCAGCAGCGGACAGGGGGAGGGCTACACCTTC.

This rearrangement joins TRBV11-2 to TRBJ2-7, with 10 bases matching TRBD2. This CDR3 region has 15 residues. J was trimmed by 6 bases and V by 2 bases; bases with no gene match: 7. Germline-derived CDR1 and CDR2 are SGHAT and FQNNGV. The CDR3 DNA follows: TGTGCCAGCAGCTTATCTAGCGGGAGCTTGGGCGAGCAGTACTTC. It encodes CASSLSSGSLGEQYF.

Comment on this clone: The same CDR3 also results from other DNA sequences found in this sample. CDR3 amino acids: CASSGRTGNTEAFF. DNA of the CDR3: TGTGCCAGCAGCGGAAGGACGGGAAACACTGAAGCTTTCTTT. This sequence joins TRBV7-9 and TRBJ1-1; D gene ambiguous. Trimming removed 5 bases at V and 2 bases at J, with 12 bases between. Germline loops: CDR1 SEHNR, CDR2 FQNEAQ (reference sequence). This CDR3 contains 14 residues.

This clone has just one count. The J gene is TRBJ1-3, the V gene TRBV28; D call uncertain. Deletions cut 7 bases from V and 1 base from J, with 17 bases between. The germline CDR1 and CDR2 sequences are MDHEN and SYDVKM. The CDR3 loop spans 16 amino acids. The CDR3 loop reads CASINGVGWSGNTIYF. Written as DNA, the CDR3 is TGTGCCAGCATAAATGGCGTTGGGTGGTCTGGAAACACCATATATTTT. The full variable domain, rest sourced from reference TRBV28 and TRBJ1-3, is DVKVTQSSRYLVKRTGEKVFLECVQDMDHENMFWYRQDPGLGLRLIYFSYDVKMKEKGDIPEGYSVSREKKERFSLILESASTNQTSMYLCASINGVGWSGNTIYFGEGSWLTVV.

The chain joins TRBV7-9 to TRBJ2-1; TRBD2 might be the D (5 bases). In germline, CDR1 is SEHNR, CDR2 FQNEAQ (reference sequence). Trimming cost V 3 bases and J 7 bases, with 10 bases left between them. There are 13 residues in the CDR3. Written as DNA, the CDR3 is TGTGCCAGCAGCTTGGACTCCATGAATGAGCAGTTCTTC. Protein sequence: CASSLDSMNEQFF. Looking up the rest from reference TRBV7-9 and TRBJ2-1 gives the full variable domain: DTGVSQNPRHKITKRGQNVTFRCDPISEHNRLYWYRQTLGQGPEFLTYFQNEAQLEKSRLLSDRFSAERPKGSFSTLEIQRTEQGDSAMYLCASSLDSMNEQFFGPGTRLTVL.

CDR3 sequence reads: CSVITGRTSGRHYEQFF. CDR3 DNA sequence: TGCAGCGTTATCACTGGCCGGACTAGCGGGAGGCATTATGAGCAGTTCTTC. The chain links TRBV29-1 to TRBJ2-1, with 14 bases lining up with TRBD2. Trimming removed 5 bases from V and 8 bases from J; junction bases left unmatched: 14. The CDR3 runs to 17 residues. Germline V lookup: CDR1 SQVTM, CDR2 ANQGSEA.

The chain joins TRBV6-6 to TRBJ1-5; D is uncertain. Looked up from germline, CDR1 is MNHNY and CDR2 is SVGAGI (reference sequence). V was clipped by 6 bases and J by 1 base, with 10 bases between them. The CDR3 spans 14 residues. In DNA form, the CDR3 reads TGTGCCAGCAGCCCCTCTGGAAGCAATCAGCCCCAGCATTTT. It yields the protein CASSPSGSNQPQHF.

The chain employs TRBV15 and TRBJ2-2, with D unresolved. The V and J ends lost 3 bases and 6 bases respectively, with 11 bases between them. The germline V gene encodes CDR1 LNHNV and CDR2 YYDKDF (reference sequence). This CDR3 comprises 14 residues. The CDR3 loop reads CATSSPRVAGELFF. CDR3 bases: TGTGCCACCAGCAGTCCGAGAGTGGCCGGGGAGCTGTTTTTT.

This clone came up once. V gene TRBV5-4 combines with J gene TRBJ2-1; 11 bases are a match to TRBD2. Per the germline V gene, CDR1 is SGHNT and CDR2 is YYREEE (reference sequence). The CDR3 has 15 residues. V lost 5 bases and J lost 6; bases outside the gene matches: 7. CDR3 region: CASSIAGGAPNEQFF. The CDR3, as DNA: TGTGCCAGCAGTATAGCGGGAGGGGCGCCCAATGAGCAGTTCTTC.

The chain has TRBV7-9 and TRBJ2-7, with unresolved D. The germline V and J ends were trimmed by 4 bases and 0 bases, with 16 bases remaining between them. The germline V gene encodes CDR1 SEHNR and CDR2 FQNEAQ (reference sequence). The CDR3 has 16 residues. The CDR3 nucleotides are TGTGCCAGCAGCTCGCCCCTCGAAGGGTCCTCCTACGAGCAGTACTTC. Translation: CASSSPLEGSSYEQYF.

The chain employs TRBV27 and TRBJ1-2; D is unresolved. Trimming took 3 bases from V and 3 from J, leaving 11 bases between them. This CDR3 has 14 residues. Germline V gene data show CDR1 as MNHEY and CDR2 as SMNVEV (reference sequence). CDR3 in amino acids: CASSLGWGDYGYTF. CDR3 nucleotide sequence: TGTGCCAGCAGTTTGGGATGGGGAGACTATGGCTACACCTTC.

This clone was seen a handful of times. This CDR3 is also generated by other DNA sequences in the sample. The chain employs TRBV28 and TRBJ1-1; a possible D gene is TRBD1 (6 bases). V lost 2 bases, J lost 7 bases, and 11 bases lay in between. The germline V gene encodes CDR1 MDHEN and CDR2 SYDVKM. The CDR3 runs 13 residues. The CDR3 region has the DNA TGTGCCAGCAGTTTACGAGGACAGAGTGAAGCTTTCTTT. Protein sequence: CASSLRGQSEAFF.

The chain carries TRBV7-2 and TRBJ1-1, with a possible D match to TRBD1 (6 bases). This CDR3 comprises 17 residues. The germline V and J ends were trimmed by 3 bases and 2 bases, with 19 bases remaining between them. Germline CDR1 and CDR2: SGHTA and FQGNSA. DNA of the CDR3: TGTGCCAGCAGCTTTCCGAAGACAGGCCTTCTTAACACTGAAGCTTTCTTT. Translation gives CASSFPKTGLLNTEAFF.

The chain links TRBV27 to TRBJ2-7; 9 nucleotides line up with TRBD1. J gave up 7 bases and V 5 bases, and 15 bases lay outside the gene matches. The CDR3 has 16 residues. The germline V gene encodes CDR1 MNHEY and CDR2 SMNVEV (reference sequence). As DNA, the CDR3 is TGTGCCAGCAGTCTCCCCCCCGGGACAGGGAGACGAGAGCAGTACTTC. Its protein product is CASSLPPGTGRREQYF.

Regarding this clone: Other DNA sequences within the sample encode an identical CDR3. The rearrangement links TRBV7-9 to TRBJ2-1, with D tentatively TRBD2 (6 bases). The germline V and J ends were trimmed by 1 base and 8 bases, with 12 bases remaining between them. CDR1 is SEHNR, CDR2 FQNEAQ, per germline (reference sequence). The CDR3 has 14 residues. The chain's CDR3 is CASSLGAGGDEQFF. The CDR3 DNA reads TGTGCCAGCAGCTTAGGGGCTGGCGGGGATGAGCAGTTCTTC.

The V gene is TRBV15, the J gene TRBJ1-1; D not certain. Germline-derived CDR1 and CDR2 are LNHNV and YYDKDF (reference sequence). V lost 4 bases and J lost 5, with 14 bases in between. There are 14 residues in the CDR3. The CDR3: CATSIRLPGTEAFF. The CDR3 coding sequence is TGTGCCACCAGCATCCGTCTCCCGGGGACTGAAGCTTTCTTT.